This passage covers 21 T cell receptor beta chains from one sample sequenced in a study of cytomegalovirus exposure and HLA in healthy donors. The PCR used 60 Vbeta and 13 Jbeta primers. Assay: immunoSEQ multiplex PCR; the TCRdb copy retains only in-frame clones and omits some. Here the sample spans 85,000 to 120,000 clones, about four fifths being singletons. Sequences were obtained from PBMCs. The receptors originated from a man in his forties or fifties in good health and CMV-seronegative.

This chain joins TRBV4-1 and TRBJ1-5; 10 positions match TRBD1. The CDR3 sequence is 17 residues long. Germline loops: CDR1 MGHRA, CDR2 YSYEKL. The J segment lost 5 bases and the V segment lost 0 bases, leaving 7 bases of the junction unmatched. As DNA, the CDR3 is TGCGCCAGCAGCCAAGATCATGGGACAGGGGTTGATCAGCCCCAGCATTTT. Its translation: CASSQDHGTGVDQPQHF.

The V call is TRBV6-5, the J call TRBJ2-2; D not certain. CDR1 is MNHEY and CDR2 is SVGAGI in the germline V gene. This CDR3 is 13 amino acids long. The V end was cut by 7 bases, the J end by 4 bases, with 10 bases between. CDR3 nucleotide sequence: TGTGCCAGCATCTGGCAACCCACCGGGGAGCTGTTTTTT. Translation gives CASIWQPTGELFF.

This clone was counted once. This chain joins TRBV5-6 and TRBJ2-1; TRBD1 matches 8 bases. Germline CDR1 reads SGHDT; CDR2 reads YYEEEE. V lost 2 bases and J lost 4; bases outside the gene matches: 5. The length of the CDR3 is 15 residues. CDR3 coding DNA: TGTGCCAGCAGCTTCGCCGGGACAGGTTACAATGAGCAGTTCTTC. Translation: CASSFAGTGYNEQFF. The variable domain in full, with the rest retrieved from reference TRBV5-6 and TRBJ2-1, is DAGVTQSPTHLIKTRGQQVTLRCSPKSGHDTVSWYQQALGQGPQFIFQYYEEEERQRGNFPDRFSGHQFPNYSSELNVNALLLGDSALYLCASSFAGTGYNEQFFGPGTRLTVL.

In regard to this clone: This sample includes further DNA sequences coding for the same CDR3. The gene calls are TRBV5-4 and TRBJ2-7; the D gene is possibly TRBD1 (5 bases). Germline V lookup: CDR1 SGHNT, CDR2 YYREEE (reference sequence). The CDR3 runs to 13 residues. The CDR3 nucleotides are TGTGCCAGCAGCTTGGATGGCAGGGCACCCCAGTACGTT. Its protein is CASSLDGRAPQYV.

V is TRBV14 and J is TRBJ1-1; TRBD1 matches at 9 bases. The length of the CDR3 is 16 residues. Germline V CDR1 and CDR2: SGHDN, FVKESK. J gave up 0 bases and V 0 bases, and 2 bases lay outside the gene matches. The CDR3 sequence: CASSQDWDRVNTEAFF. The CDR3 DNA reads as TGTGCCAGCAGCCAAGATTGGGACAGGGTGAACACTGAAGCTTTCTTT.

In its sample, this clone was seen once. Other nucleotide sequences from this sample produce the same CDR3. This sequence joins TRBV18 and TRBJ1-1; D remains unclear. CDR3 length: 14 amino acids. V dropped 6 bases and J dropped 0 bases, with 11 bases sitting between them. The germline CDR1 and CDR2 sequences are KGHSH and LQKENI. This CDR3 reads CASSPGQLNTEAFF. CDR3 in DNA: TGTGCCAGCTCCCCCGGTCAACTGAACACTGAAGCTTTCTTT.

The chain recombines TRBV7-2 with TRBJ1-2, with a tentative D call TRBD1 (6 bases). Trimming removed 5 bases at V and 5 bases at J, with 12 bases between. This CDR3 contains 13 residues. CDR1 is SGHTA and CDR2 is FQGNSA in the germline V gene. In DNA form, the CDR3 reads TGTGCCAGCAGCCTGGGGACAATTTATGGCTACACCTTC. Protein product: CASSLGTIYGYTF.

The genes are TRBV6-5 and TRBJ2-5; TRBD2 is a possible D gene (5 bases). Trimming removed 5 bases at V and 4 bases at J, with 17 bases between. Germline CDR1 MNHEY, CDR2 SVGAGI. The CDR3 loop spans 15 amino acids. The CDR3 DNA is TGTGCCAGCAGTCCCGGAGGATCTAAACGAGAGACCCAGTACTTC. It is translated as CASSPGGSKRETQYF.

The rearrangement links TRBV18 to TRBJ2-3, with D unclear. The CDR3 loop spans 16 amino acids. V was cut by 0 bases and J by 0 bases, with 10 bases left in between. Germline V CDR1 and CDR2: KGHSH, LQKENI. CDR3 protein: CASSPPTLTSTDTQYF. DNA of the CDR3: TGTGCCAGCTCACCACCGACGCTGACTAGCACAGATACGCAGTATTTT.

This clone has only one observation. The chain couples TRBV7-8 to TRBJ2-1, with a weak D call TRBD1 (6 bases). CDR1 SGHVS and CDR2 FQNEAQ come from the germline V gene. Trimming pared 5 bases from V and 0 bases from J, leaving 17 bases between. There are 17 residues in the CDR3. Written as DNA, the CDR3 is TGTGCCAGCAGCCGCTACGGACAGTACAGCTCCTACAATGAGCAGTTCTTC. Its translation is CASSRYGQYSSYNEQFF.

J is TRBJ1-1 and V is TRBV7-9; no firm D call. V gave up 1 base and J gave up 2 bases, with 8 bases separating them. Germline loops: CDR1 SEHNR, CDR2 FQNEAQ (reference sequence). CDR3 size: 14 residues. CDR3 region: CASSLGGPNTEAFF. DNA for the CDR3: TGTGCCAGCAGCTTAGGCGGCCCCAACACTGAAGCTTTCTTT.

The chain carries TRBV19 and TRBJ1-5; D is uncertain. The CDR3 loop spans 13 amino acids. CDR1 is LNHDA and CDR2 is SQIVND in the germline V gene (reference sequence). V gave up 6 bases and J gave up 0 bases, with 6 bases separating them. The CDR3 DNA reads TGTGCCAGTAGGCAGTTTAGCAATCAGCCCCAGCATTTT. Amino acid sequence: CASRQFSNQPQHF.

The genes are TRBV5-4 and TRBJ1-2, with a tentative D call TRBD1 (6 bases). This CDR3 has 14 amino acids. The V and J ends lost 0 bases and 8 bases respectively, with 14 bases between them. The germline V gene has CDR1 SGHNT and CDR2 YYREEE (reference sequence). The CDR3 loop reads CASSLAQQGGGYTF. The CDR3 region has the DNA TGTGCCAGCAGCTTGGCCCAACAGGGTGGAGGCTACACCTTC.

The CDR3 nucleotides are TGTGCCAGCAGATGGGACACCAATTCACCCCTCCACTTT. It codes for CASRWDTNSPLHF. The rearrangement links TRBV6-4 to TRBJ1-6, with a tentative D call TRBD1 (6 bases). Trimming removed 6 bases from V and 7 bases from J, with 10 bases in between. The V gene's germline CDR1 is MRHNA and CDR2 SNTAGT. This CDR3 comprises 13 residues.

The rearrangement links TRBV19 to TRBJ2-5; TRBD2 matches at 7 bases. The CDR3 is 12 amino acids. Germline CDR1 and CDR2: LNHDA and SQIVND (reference sequence). V lost 5 bases and J lost 6; bases outside the gene matches: 3. DNA for the CDR3: TGTGCCAGTAGTGACGGGGGGAAGACCCAGTACTTC. Its protein is CASSDGGKTQYF.

This rearrangement joins TRBV9 to TRBJ2-1, with 9 positions matching TRBD1. After removal of 3 bases from V and 10 bases from J, the junction contained 8 bases not matched to a gene. The CDR3 extends over 14 amino acids. Germline V lookup: CDR1 SGDLS, CDR2 YYNGEE. Written as DNA, the CDR3 is TGTGCCAGCAGCGCGCGGACCGGGACAGGGGAGCAGTTCTTC. Residues: CASSARTGTGEQFF.

This clone has only one observation. The J gene is TRBJ1-4, the V gene TRBV15; a possible D gene is TRBD1 (6 bases). V gave up 3 bases and J gave up 5 bases, with 13 bases separating them. Germline loops: CDR1 LNHNV, CDR2 YYDKDF (reference sequence). The CDR3 contains 15 residues. The CDR3 region has the DNA TGTGCCACCAGCAGGGATCTGAGGGGGAATGAAAAACTGTTTTTT. Protein sequence: CATSRDLRGNEKLFF.

The rearrangement links TRBV6-1 to TRBJ1-2; D unclear. The V end was cut by 1 base, the J end by 6 bases, with 6 bases between. CDR3 length: 12 residues. Germline V gene data show CDR1 as MNHNS and CDR2 as SASEGT. CDR3 in amino acids: CASSEVQDGYTF. As DNA, the CDR3 is TGTGCCAGCAGTGAAGTTCAGGATGGCTACACCTTC.

A few counts support this clone. The rearrangement joins TRBV5-1 to TRBJ2-2; D is uncertain. Trimming pared 1 base from V and 7 bases from J, leaving 8 bases between. The CDR3 consists of 13 residues. The germline CDR1 and CDR2 sequences are SGHRS and YFSETQ. This CDR3 is CASSLYGSGELFF. CDR3 DNA sequence: TGCGCCAGCAGCTTGTATGGTAGCGGGGAGCTGTTTTTT.

V is TRBV30 and J is TRBJ2-7; tentative D call: TRBD1 (5 bases). The germline V and J ends were trimmed by 3 bases and 3 bases, with 9 bases remaining between them. The CDR3 length is 12 residues. The germline V gene encodes CDR1 GTSNPN and CDR2 SVGIG (reference sequence). The CDR3 nucleotides are TGTGCCTGGAGCCAAGGGGTCTACGAGCAGTACTTC. It codes for CAWSQGVYEQYF.

The V call is TRBV7-8, the J call TRBJ2-5; 8 bases line up with TRBD2. The V gene end was trimmed by 0 bases and the J gene end by 1 base; junction bases not matched to a gene: 13. Germline assignment: CDR1 SGHVS and CDR2 FQNEAQ. The CDR3 has 19 amino acids. The CDR3 spells CASSLAGGGPNRRQETQYF. The CDR3 bases are TGTGCCAGCAGCTTAGCCGGGGGGGGACCCAACCGACGCCAAGAGACCCAGTACTTC.